What follows is one T cell receptor beta chain and its context. The antigen is not known. CDR3 length: 15 amino acids. The V gene lost 3 bases and the J gene lost 5 bases, with 16 bases spanning the gap. The germline gives CDR1 SGHTA, CDR2 FQGNSA. The sample belongs to a study of radiation and T cells in renal cell carcinoma. Findings and caveats of the study: In nephrectomy-only tumors, top 100 clonotypes averaged approximately 40%, versus around 54% irradiated.

This sample's treatment: 15 Gy SBRT to primary tumor, nephrectomy 4 weeks later. Generated by immunoSEQ multiplex PCR, the TCRdb table keeps only in-frame clones and is missing some. The sample yields about 15,000 clones, 64% seen once. The rearrangement links TRBV7-2 to TRBJ1-2; tentative D call: TRBD1 (6 bases). The receptor was isolated from a woman in her 70s with renal cell carcinoma. The specimen comprised tumor tissue, sampled from a patient whose treatment included radiotherapy and nephrectomy. The chain's CDR3 is CASSLDKGGLYGYTF. CDR3 sequence (DNA): TGTGCCAGCAGCTTGGATAAGGGGGGTTTGTATGGCTACACCTTC.